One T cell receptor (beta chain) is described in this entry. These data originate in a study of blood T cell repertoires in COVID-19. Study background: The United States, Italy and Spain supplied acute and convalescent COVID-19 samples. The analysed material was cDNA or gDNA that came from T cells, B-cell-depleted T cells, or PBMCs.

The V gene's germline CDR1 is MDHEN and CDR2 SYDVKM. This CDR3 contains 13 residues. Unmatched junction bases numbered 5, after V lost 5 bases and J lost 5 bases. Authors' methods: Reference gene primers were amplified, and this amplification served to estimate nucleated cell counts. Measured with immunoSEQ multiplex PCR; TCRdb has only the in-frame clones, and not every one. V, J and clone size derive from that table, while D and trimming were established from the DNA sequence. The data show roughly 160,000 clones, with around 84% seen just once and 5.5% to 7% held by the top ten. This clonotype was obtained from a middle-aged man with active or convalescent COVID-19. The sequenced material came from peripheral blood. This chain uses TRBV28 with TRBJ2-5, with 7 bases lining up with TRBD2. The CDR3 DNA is TGTGCCAGCAGTCCGGGAGGAATGGAGACCCAGTACTTC. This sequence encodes CASSPGGMETQYF.